This T cell receptor (beta chain) was obtained from a study of shared clonotypes between healthy human individuals. Across the whole study: Three plates were used per donor for CD4 naive, three for CD4 memory, two for CD8 naive and one for CD8 memory.

The study's findings and limits: Lower generation probabilities were found for non-shared clonotypes than for those shared by all four donors.

CDR1 is GTSNPN, CDR2 SVGIG, per germline (reference sequence). V lost 3 bases to trimming and J lost 0 bases; unmatched junction nucleotides: 8. The CDR3 totals 15 residues. A word on this clone: Its antigen is undetermined.

CD45RA-negative memory and CD45RA+ naive subsets were split from the CD4+ cells. Assay execution took place at the deep level. Clones were read by immunoSEQ multiplex PCR, and TCRdb kept only the in-frame ones, dropping some. This sample has more than 150,000 clones, with 60% to 75% found just once. The sequence was obtained from a man aged 25-40 years in good health. The sequenced sample consisted of memory CD4+ T cells sorted from blood. Stated subset: CD45RA-negative fraction. The chain is built from TRBV30 and TRBJ2-7, with TRBD1 matching 7 bases. The DNA of the CDR3 is TGTGCCTGGAGCAACCGGGACAGCCCCTCCTACGAGCAGTACTTC. This sequence encodes CAWSNRDSPSYEQYF.